Listed here are 7 T cell receptor beta chains from one sample, sequenced in a study of blood T cells in healthy people across ages. It was with a sample-barcoded 5' primer and a J-beta primer mix that a second PCR of roughly 7 to 12 cycles was run. TCRdb independently ran MiXCR on the 5' RACE reads; one entry per CDR3 protein. The sample includes around 800,000 distinct CDR3 sequences, around a quarter of them seen just once. The same sample was also used in a study of T cells of mothers and their children.

The sequenced sample was blood. All receptors come from a boy between 10 and 17 years old in good health.

This chain connects TRBV6-2 or TRBV6-3 to TRBJ1-6, with TRBD1 matching over 7 bases. Germline CDR1 and CDR2: MNHEY and SVGEGT. Trimming cost V 7 bases and J 7 bases; bases outside gene matches: 7. The CDR3 contains 14 residues. The CDR3 loop is CASTDRVKNSPLHF. The CDR3 DNA is TGTGCCAGCACCGACAGGGTGAAGAATTCACCCCTCCACTTT.

The chain is built from TRBV6-4 and TRBJ2-7; D is undetermined. The length of the CDR3 is 15 residues. With 7 bases removed from V and 0 bases from J, the gap between germline ends came to 16 bases. Per the germline V gene, CDR1 is MRHNA and CDR2 is SNTAGT. The DNA of the CDR3 is TGTGCCAGCACCAGGTTCGAATTAAGCTCCTACGAGCAGTACTTC. Protein: CASTRFELSSYEQYF.

V and J are TRBV27 and TRBJ1-1; 7 bases are a match to TRBD1. Losses at the gene ends were 3 bases for V and 4 bases for J; bases not matched to a gene: 2. The germline V gene has CDR1 MNHEY and CDR2 SMNVEV (reference sequence). The CDR3 sequence is 13 residues long. The CDR3 DNA sequence: TGTGCCAGCAGTTTCAGGGGGGTCACTGAAGCTTTCTTT. It codes for CASSFRGVTEAFF.

The CDR3 nucleotides are TGTGCCAGCAGCTTAATATTTGAGACCCAGTACTTC. It yields the protein CASSLIFETQYF. The chain recombines TRBV7-2 with TRBJ2-5, with no clear D. This CDR3 has 12 amino acids. Germline V gene lookup returns CDR1 SGHTA and CDR2 FQGNSA. The V end was cut by 2 bases, the J end by 5 bases, with 6 bases between.

A few counts support this clonotype. This chain uses TRBV2 with TRBJ1-5; D might be TRBD1 (5 bases). Germline values: CDR1 SNHLY, CDR2 FYNNEI. V lost 5 bases and J 0 bases, leaving 14 bases between the germline ends. This CDR3 contains 16 residues. CDR3 DNA sequence: TGTGCCAGCAGTCGCAGGGTAACGGATAGCAATCAGCCCCAGCATTTT. Its protein product is CASSRRVTDSNQPQHF.

The chain recombines TRBV5-1 with TRBJ2-5; D remains unclear. The CDR3 is 16 amino acids. V was pared by 2 bases and J by 5 bases, with 19 bases between. Germline V gene lookup returns CDR1 SGHRS and CDR2 YFSETQ. CDR3 DNA sequence: TGCGCCAGCAGCTTAGCAGCATTCCTTAAGGTGGAGACCCAGTACTTC. It yields the protein CASSLAAFLKVETQYF.

This clonotype was picked up a small number of times. The rearrangement links TRBV29-1 to TRBJ2-5; no clear D. The J call could be wrong; TRBJ2-7 is a better fit for the DNA end. This CDR3 is 11 amino acids long. Looked up from germline, CDR1 is SQVTM and CDR2 is ANQGSEA. The CDR3 DNA follows: TGCAGCGTTGCGATATCCTACGAGCAGTACTTC. This encodes CSVAISYEQYF.